The rows below give T cell receptor beta chains drawn from one sample of a study of cytomegalovirus exposure and HLA in healthy donors. Data came from immunoSEQ multiplex PCR; TCRdb stores just in-frame clones and leaves some out. The sample records 130,000 or so clones, around 8.5% being singletons. Specimen: PBMCs. These receptors were obtained from a man aged 40-55 years in good health and CMV-seronegative. Both conserved end residues are part of each CDR3. The order of the fields is clone size, D gene, V gene, J gene, CDR3 DNA, CDR3 protein. D genes are given only for firm matches. A row's size may be missing; if present it is once, few, many or a size class.

NA,NA,TRBV7-6,TRBJ1-5,TGTGCCAGCAGCTTAAGGTCGGGGGATCAGCCCCAGCATTTT,CASSLRSGDQPQHF
few,TRBD1,TRBV5-6,TRBJ1-5,TGTGCCAGCAGCTTCGGGACAGGGGATCGGCAGCCCCAGCATTTT,CASSFGTGDRQPQHF
NA,TRBD1,TRBV10-3,TRBJ2-3,TGTGCCATCAGGGGTAGGACAGGGGGGACAGATACGCAGTATTTT,CAIRGRTGGTDTQYF
few,TRBD2,TRBV10-1,TRBJ2-5,TGCGCCAGCAGTGAGGGGACTAGCGGGACCGGAGGGCAAGAGACCCAGTACTTC,CASSEGTSGTGGQETQYF
NA,NA,TRBV6-6,TRBJ2-5,TGTGCCAGCAGTTACCGAGACCAAGAGACCCAGTACTTC,CASSYRDQETQYF
NA,NA,TRBV19,TRBJ1-5,TGTGCCACTACTAGTTCCCTGAGCAATCAGCCCCAGCATTTT,CATTSSLSNQPQHF
few,NA,TRBV9,TRBJ1-5,TGTGCCAGCAGCGTAGGGGCCGTTGACAATCAGCCCCAGCATTTT,CASSVGAVDNQPQHF
NA,TRBD1,TRBV10-1,TRBJ2-7,TGCGCCAACCCCGACAGGGGGCTCTACGAGCAGTACTTC,CANPDRGLYEQYF
few,NA,TRBV15,TRBJ2-1,TGTGCCACCAGCAGAGGTAGCCTTCTCAATGAGCAGTTCTTC,CATSRGSLLNEQFF
NA,TRBD2,TRBV11-2,TRBJ2-5,TGTGCCAGCAGCTTCGGGACTAGCGGGGGGGAGGAGACCCAGTACTTC,CASSFGTSGGEETQYF
NA,TRBD1,TRBV19,TRBJ2-2,TGTGCCAGTAGTCTCCCGGGGACAGGGAACACCGGGGAGCTGTTTTTT,CASSLPGTGNTGELFF
few,NA,TRBV6-5,TRBJ1-3,TGTGCCAGCAGTCGGGTAACTGGAAACACCATATATTTT,CASSRVTGNTIYF
few,NA,TRBV6-1,TRBJ1-4,TGTGCCAGCAGTGGGCCCGGGGGGCAGAGTGAAAAACTGTTTTTT,CASSGPGGQSEKLFF
few,TRBD1,TRBV2,TRBJ1-5,TGTGCCAGCGGCCCAGGGGGTGGTCAGCCCCAGCATTTT,CASGPGGGQPQHF
NA,TRBD1,TRBV5-6,TRBJ2-7,TGTGCCAGCAGTTCCTCCGGACAGGGGTTCTACGAGCAGTACTTC,CASSSSGQGFYEQYF
NA,NA,TRBV18,TRBJ1-3,TGTGCCAGCTCCCAGGGCTCTGGAAACACCATATATTTT,CASSQGSGNTIYF
few,TRBD1,TRBV7-9,TRBJ1-6,TGTGCCAGCAGCTTAAACAGGGGTTGGGATTCACCCCTCCACTTT,CASSLNRGWDSPLHF
few,NA,TRBV5-4,TRBJ2-7,TGTGCCAGCAGCTGGAGGGGGCCGCCGGGGGAGCAGTACTTC,CASSWRGPPGEQYF
few,TRBD2,TRBV5-4,TRBJ2-6,TGTGCCAGCAGCTTGCCGACGGGGGGATCTGGGGCCAACGTCCTGACTTTC,CASSLPTGGSGANVLTF